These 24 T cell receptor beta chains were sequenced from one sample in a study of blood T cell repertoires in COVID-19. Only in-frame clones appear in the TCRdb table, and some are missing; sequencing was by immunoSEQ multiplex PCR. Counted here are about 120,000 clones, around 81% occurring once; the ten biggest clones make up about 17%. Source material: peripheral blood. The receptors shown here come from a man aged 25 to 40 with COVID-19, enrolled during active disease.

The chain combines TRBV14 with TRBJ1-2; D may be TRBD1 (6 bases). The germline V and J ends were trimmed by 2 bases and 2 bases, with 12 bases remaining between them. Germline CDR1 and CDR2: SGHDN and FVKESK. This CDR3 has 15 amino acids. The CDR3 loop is CASSQSAGANYGYTF. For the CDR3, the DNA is TGTGCCAGCAGCCAATCCGCAGGGGCGAACTATGGCTACACCTTC.

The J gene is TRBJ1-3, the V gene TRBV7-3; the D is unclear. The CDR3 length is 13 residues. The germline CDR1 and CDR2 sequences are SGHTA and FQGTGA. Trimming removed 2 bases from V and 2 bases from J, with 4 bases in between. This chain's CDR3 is CASSLEAGNTIYF. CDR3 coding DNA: TGTGCCAGCAGCTTAGAGGCTGGAAACACCATATATTTT. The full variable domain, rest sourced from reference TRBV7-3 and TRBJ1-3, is GAGVSQTPSNKVTEKGKYVELRCDPISGHTALYWYRQSLGQGPEFLIYFQGTGAADDSGLPNDRFFAVRPEGSVSTLKIQRTERGDSAVYLCASSLEAGNTIYFGEGSWLTVV.

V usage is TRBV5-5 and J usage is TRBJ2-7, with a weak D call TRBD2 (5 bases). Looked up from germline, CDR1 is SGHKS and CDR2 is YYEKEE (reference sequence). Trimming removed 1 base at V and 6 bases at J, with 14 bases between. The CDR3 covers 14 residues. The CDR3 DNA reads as TGTGCCAGCAGCTTGAGCGGTCGGGTTGGCGAGCAGTACTTC. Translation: CASSLSGRVGEQYF.

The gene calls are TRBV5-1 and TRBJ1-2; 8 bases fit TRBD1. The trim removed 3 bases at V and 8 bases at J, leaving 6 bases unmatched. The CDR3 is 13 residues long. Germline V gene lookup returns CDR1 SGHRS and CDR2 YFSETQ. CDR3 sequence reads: CASSSLGQGGYTF. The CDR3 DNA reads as TGCGCCAGCAGCTCCCTCGGACAGGGAGGCTACACCTTC.

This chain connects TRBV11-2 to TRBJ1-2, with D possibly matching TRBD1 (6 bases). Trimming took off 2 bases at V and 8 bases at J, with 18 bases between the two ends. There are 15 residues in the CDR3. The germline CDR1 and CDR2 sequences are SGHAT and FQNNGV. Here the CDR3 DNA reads TGTGCCAGCAGCTTATTTTACAGGGACGGAACGGGCTACACCTTC. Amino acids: CASSLFYRDGTGYTF.

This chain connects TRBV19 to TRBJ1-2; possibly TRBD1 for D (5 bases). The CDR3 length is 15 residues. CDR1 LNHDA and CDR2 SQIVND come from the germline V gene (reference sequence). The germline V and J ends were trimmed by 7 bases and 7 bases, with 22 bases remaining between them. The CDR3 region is CASNPSSTVRVGYTF. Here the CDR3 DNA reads TGTGCCAGTAACCCCAGTTCGACAGTACGAGTTGGCTACACCTTC.

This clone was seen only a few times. The CDR3 region has the DNA TGTGCCAGCGTGCCCCCCCAGCGCTCCTCCTACAATGAGCAGTTCTTC. Residues: CASVPPQRSSYNEQFF. The V and J genes are TRBV27 and TRBJ2-1, with no clear D. Germline-derived CDR1 and CDR2 are MNHEY and SMNVEV (reference sequence). The CDR3 is 16 residues long. Trimming cost V 8 bases and J 0 bases, with 17 bases left between them.

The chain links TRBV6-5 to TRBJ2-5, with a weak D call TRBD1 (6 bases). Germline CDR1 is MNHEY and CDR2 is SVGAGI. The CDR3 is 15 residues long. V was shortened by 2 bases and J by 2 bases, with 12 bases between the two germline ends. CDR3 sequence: CASSYTIGTQETQYF. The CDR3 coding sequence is TGTGCCAGCAGTTACACAATAGGGACACAAGAGACCCAGTACTTC.

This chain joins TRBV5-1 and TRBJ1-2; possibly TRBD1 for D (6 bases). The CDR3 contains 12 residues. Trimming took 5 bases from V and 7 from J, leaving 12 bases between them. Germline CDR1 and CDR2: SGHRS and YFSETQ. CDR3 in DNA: TGCGCCAGCAGAGCAGGGGAAGGTGGCTACACCTTC. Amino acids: CASRAGEGGYTF.

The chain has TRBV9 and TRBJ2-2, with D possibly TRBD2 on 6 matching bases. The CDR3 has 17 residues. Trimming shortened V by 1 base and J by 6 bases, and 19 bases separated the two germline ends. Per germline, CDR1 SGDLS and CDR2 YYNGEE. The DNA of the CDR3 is TGTGCCAGCAGCGTAATCCTTGGACTACCCGATCCCGGGGAGCTGTTTTTT. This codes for CASSVILGLPDPGELFF.

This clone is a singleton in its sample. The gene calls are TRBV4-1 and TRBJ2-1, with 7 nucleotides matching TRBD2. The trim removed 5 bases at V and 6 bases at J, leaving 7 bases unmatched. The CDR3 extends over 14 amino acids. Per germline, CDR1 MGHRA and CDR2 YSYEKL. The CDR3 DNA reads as TGCGCCAGCAGCTCACCGACTAGCTCCAATGAGCAGTTCTTC. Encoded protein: CASSSPTSSNEQFF.

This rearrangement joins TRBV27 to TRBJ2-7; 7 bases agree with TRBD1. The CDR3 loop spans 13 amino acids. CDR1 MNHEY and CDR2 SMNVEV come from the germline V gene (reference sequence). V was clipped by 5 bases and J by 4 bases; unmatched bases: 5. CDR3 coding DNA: TGTGCCAGCAGTCTCCGGGACAGTTACGAGCAGTACTTC. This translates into CASSLRDSYEQYF.

This CDR3 reads CASRTGERVLAFF. In nucleotides, the CDR3 is TGTGCCAGCAGAACAGGGGAAAGGGTCTTAGCTTTCTTT. The chain employs TRBV2 and TRBJ1-1; 7 bases are a match to TRBD1. V dropped 6 bases and J dropped 10; count of bases not matched to a gene: 11. Germline CDR1 SNHLY, CDR2 FYNNEI. The CDR3 runs 13 residues.

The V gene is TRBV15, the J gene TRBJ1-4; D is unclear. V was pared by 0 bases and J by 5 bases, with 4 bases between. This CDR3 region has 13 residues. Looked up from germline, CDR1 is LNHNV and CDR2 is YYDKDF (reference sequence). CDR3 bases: TGTGCCACCAGCAGAGACAGGAATGAAAAACTGTTTTTT. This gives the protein CATSRDRNEKLFF.

The CDR3 DNA reads as TGTGCCTGGGCCAGAAGCTCCTACAATGAGCAGTTCTTC. This codes for CAWARSSYNEQFF. V usage is TRBV30 and J usage is TRBJ2-1, with no clear D. The V end was cut by 5 bases, the J end by 0 bases, with 8 bases between. The CDR3 covers 13 residues. Looked up from germline, CDR1 is GTSNPN and CDR2 is SVGIG (reference sequence).

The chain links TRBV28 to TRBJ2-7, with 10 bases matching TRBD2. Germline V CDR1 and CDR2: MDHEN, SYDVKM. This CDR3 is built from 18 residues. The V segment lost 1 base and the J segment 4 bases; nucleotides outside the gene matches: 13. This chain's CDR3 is CASSLYLPGASGGYEQYF. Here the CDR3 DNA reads TGTGCCAGCAGTTTATACCTCCCAGGGGCTAGCGGGGGTTACGAGCAGTACTTC.

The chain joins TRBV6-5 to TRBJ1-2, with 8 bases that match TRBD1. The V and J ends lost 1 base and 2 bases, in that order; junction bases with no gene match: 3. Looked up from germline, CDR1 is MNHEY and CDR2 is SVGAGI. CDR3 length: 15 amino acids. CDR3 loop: CASSYWTGRNYGYTF. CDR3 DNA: TGTGCCAGCAGTTACTGGACAGGGCGGAACTATGGCTACACCTTC.

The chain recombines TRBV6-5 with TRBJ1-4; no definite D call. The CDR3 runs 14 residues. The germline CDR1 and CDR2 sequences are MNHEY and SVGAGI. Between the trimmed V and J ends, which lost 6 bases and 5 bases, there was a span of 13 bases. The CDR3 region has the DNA TGTGCCAGCAGACCCCGTAACTCGAATGAAAAACTGTTTTTT. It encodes CASRPRNSNEKLFF.

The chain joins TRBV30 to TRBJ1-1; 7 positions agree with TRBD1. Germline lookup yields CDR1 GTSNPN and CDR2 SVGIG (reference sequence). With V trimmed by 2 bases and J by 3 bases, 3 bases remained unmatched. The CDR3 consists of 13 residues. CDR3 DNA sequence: TGTGCCTGGAGTCAGGGGGGCGACACTGAAGCTTTCTTT. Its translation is CAWSQGGDTEAFF.

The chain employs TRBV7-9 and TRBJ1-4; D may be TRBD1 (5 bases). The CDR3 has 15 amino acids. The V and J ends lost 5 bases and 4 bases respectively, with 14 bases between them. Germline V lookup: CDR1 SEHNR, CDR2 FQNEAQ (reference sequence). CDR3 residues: CASSPGGRINEKLFF. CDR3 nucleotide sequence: TGTGCCAGCAGCCCGGGGGGACGGATTAATGAAAAACTGTTTTTT.

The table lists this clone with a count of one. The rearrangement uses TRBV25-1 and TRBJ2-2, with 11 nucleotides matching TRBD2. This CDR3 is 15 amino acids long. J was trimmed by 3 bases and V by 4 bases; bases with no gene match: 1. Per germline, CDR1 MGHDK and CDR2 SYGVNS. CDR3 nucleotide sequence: TGTGCCAGCAGTGCACTAGCGGGAGACACCGGGGAGCTGTTTTTT. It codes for CASSALAGDTGELFF.

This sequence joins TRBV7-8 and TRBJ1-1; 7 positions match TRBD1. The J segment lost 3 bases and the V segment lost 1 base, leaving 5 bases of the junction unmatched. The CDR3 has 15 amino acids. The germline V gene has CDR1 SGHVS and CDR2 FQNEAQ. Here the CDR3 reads CASSLGGGRDTEAFF. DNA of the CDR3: TGTGCCAGCAGCTTAGGAGGGGGCCGGGACACTGAAGCTTTCTTT.

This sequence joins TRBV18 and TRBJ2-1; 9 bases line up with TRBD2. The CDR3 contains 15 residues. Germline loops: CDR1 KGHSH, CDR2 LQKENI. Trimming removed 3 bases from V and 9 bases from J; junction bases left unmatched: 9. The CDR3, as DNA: TGTGCCAGCTCACCCCAAGCTAGCGGGAAGGTTGAGCAGTTCTTC. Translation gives CASSPQASGKVEQFF.

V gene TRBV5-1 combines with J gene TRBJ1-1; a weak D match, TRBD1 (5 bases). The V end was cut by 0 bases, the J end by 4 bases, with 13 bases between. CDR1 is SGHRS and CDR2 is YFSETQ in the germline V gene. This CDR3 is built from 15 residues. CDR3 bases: TGCGCCAGCAGCTTGGATGTGGGGCAATCCACTGAAGCTTTCTTT. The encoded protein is CASSLDVGQSTEAFF.